This T cell receptor (beta chain) came from a study of T cell responses to AZD1222 COVID-19 vaccine. Regarding the study as a whole: Without day 14 samples, only post-peak T cell repertoires were studied.

Germline-derived CDR1 and CDR2 are KGHSH and LQKENI. Trimming took off 3 bases at V and 4 bases at J, with 13 bases between the two ends. This CDR3 spans 14 amino acids. The repertoire was sequenced with immunoSEQ multiplex PCR; TCRdb's copy has only in-frame clones and lacks some. The table includes 100,000 to 150,000 clones, about 89% detected once. This clone appeared a single time. The antigen is unknown. The chain employs TRBV18 and TRBJ2-7; weak D call: TRBD1 (6 bases). Sequencing used peripheral blood, obtained on day 0 of AZD1222 vaccination. This receptor was taken from an adult in good health. For the CDR3, the DNA is TGTGCCAGCTCACCGAGTGGGGGCGGTTACGAGCAGTACTTC. Protein sequence: CASSPSGGGYEQYF.